The rows below give T cell receptor beta chains drawn from one sample of a study of blood T cells in healthy people across ages. TCRdb independently ran MiXCR on the 5' RACE reads; one entry per CDR3 protein. This sample has under 950,000 distinct CDR3 sequences; about a fifth occur once, and the top ten carry around a fifth. The sequenced sample consisted of blood. Source of these receptors: a man in his sixties or seventies in good health. CDR3s include the opening cysteine and the closing phenylalanine or tryptophan. Each record gives: V gene, J gene, clone size, D gene, CDR3 protein, CDR3 DNA. The D gene is left open where the match is weak. Clone size appears in some rows only: once, few, many, or a class for an expanded clone.

>TRBV5-6|TRBJ2-7|NA|NA
CASSFRASTDEQYF
TGTGCCAGCAGCTTCAGGGCGTCAACTGACGAGCAGTACTTC
>TRBV6-5|TRBJ2-6|NA|NA
CASSTGSSGANVLTF
TGTGCCAGCAGCACAGGGAGCTCTGGGGCCAACGTCCTGACTTTC
>TRBV4-1|TRBJ1-3|NA|NA
CASSQEMGPGGNTIYF
TGCGCCAGCAGCCAAGAAATGGGGCCCGGTGGGAACACCATATATTTT
>TRBV24-1|TRBJ2-5|NA|NA
CATSDGAGDLGETQYF
TGTGCCACCAGTGATGGGGCAGGGGATTTGGGAGAGACCCAGTACTTC
>TRBV7-9|TRBJ2-5|NA|NA
CASSLVSVQETQYF
TGTGCCAGCAGCTTAGTGTCCGTTCAAGAGACCCAGTACTTC
>TRBV15|TRBJ2-1|NA|NA
CATSRDRDWLNEQFF
TGTGCCACCAGCAGAGATAGGGACTGGCTCAATGAGCAGTTCTTC
>TRBV5-1|TRBJ2-5|NA|NA
CASSLDSYLETQYF
TGCGCCAGCAGCTTGGATTCGTACTTGGAGACCCAGTACTTC
>TRBV7-9|TRBJ2-5|few|TRBD2
CASSYLSLTGGLAGVGETQYF
TGTGCCAGCAGCTACTTATCGCTGACAGGAGGACTAGCGGGAGTGGGTGAGACCCAGTACTTC
>TRBV11-2|TRBJ2-4|NA|NA
CASSFDRSLQYF
TGTGCCAGCAGCTTCGACAGATCTCTTCAGTACTTC
>TRBV12-3/TRBV12-4|TRBJ1-2|few|NA
CASSSQAGGANYGYTF
TGTGCCAGCAGTTCCCAAGCGGGGGGGGCTAACTATGGCTACACCTTC
>TRBV9|TRBJ2-1|NA|NA
CASSAMLVNEQFF
TGTGCCAGCAGCGCGATGCTAGTCAATGAGCAGTTCTTC
>TRBV12-3/TRBV12-4|TRBJ2-4|NA|NA
CASSFEGKDIQYF
TGTGCCAGCAGTTTTGAGGGGAAGGACATTCAGTACTTC
>TRBV7-2|TRBJ2-5|NA|NA
CASSFGGFKETQYF
TGTGCCAGCAGCTTCGGGGGCTTCAAGGAGACCCAGTACTTC
>TRBV5-1|TRBJ1-1|NA|NA
CASSPRESKNTEAFF
TGCGCCAGCAGCCCCCGTGAAAGTAAGAACACTGAAGCTTTCTTT
>TRBV29-1|TRBJ1-1|few|NA
CSVETGIDTEAFF
TGCAGCGTTGAAACAGGGATTGACACTGAAGCTTTCTTT
>TRBV12-3/TRBV12-4|TRBJ1-2|few|NA
CASRHGSFYGYTF
TGTGCCAGCAGGCACGGGAGCTTCTATGGCTACACCTTC